The source of this T cell receptor beta chain is a study of graft-versus-host responses after intestinal transplantation. Study overall: Recipients obtained multivisceral, liver-intestinal, or isolated intestinal transplants. Anti-thymocyte globulin induction was given to all recipients, followed by tacrolimus and steroids for roughly 3 years. Whole-study findings and limits: Early post-transplant falls in HvG clones accompanied the peak levels of circulating GvH clones. Recipient marrow held GvH clones, some first seen in ileum or blood.

The junction had 2 bases not matched to a gene; V was cut back by 3 bases and J by 5 bases. The CDR3 has 13 residues. CDR1 is SGHDT, CDR2 YYEEEE, per germline. On this clone: Its specificity is not known.

Libraries were prepared by immunoSEQ multiplex PCR; TCRdb keeps only in-frame clonotypes and omits some of them. The sample holds around 97,000 clones, about 93% seen once. The chain couples TRBV5-6 to TRBJ1-2, with 9 bases aligning to TRBD1. This receptor was obtained from a human donor who received an intestinal transplant. Specimen: unstimulated CD8+ T cells sorted from spleen or lymph node cells, collected before intestinal transplant. The CDR3 region is CASSWGQGYGYTF. DNA of the CDR3: TGTGCCAGCAGCTGGGGACAGGGATATGGCTACACCTTC. The full variable domain, in which reference TRBV5-6 and TRBJ1-2 provide the parts outside the CDR3, is DAGVTQSPTHLIKTRGQQVTLRCSPKSGHDTVSWYQQALGQGPQFIFQYYEEEERQRGNFPDRFSGHQFPNYSSELNVNALLLGDSALYLCASSWGQGYGYTFGSGTRLTVV.